The 24 T cell receptor beta chains reported below all come from one sample, sequenced in a study of T cell changes during pregnancy in multiple sclerosis. Some clones are missing from TCRdb's copy, which holds only in-frame ones; the method was immunoSEQ multiplex PCR. The data hold tens of thousands of clones, with approximately 88% observed a single time. The input for sequencing was peripheral blood, taken in the first trimester of pregnancy. The receptors were gathered from a female donor in good health, enrolled as a control in a pregnancy study.

This chain uses TRBV7-9 with TRBJ2-1; 10 nucleotides agree with TRBD2. Trimming cost V 5 bases and J 10 bases; bases outside gene matches: 14. Looked up from germline, CDR1 is SEHNR and CDR2 is FQNEAQ (reference sequence). This CDR3 is 16 amino acids long. CDR3 residues: CASSLGGLAGAREQFF. The CDR3 region has the DNA TGTGCCAGCAGCCTGGGCGGCCTAGCGGGAGCCAGGGAGCAGTTCTTC.

A few counts support this clone. This chain joins TRBV5-1 and TRBJ1-1; 8 nucleotides align to TRBD1. Per the germline V gene, CDR1 is SGHRS and CDR2 is YFSETQ. The CDR3 has 13 residues. J lost 4 bases, V lost 3 bases, and 2 bases had no gene match. The CDR3 reads CASSWTGSTEAFF. CDR3 in DNA: TGCGCCAGCAGCTGGACAGGGAGCACTGAAGCTTTCTTT.

This chain connects TRBV27 to TRBJ2-1; 11 bases align to TRBD2. This CDR3 comprises 20 residues. The germline V gene encodes CDR1 MNHEY and CDR2 SMNVEV (reference sequence). The J segment lost 0 bases and the V segment lost 5 bases, leaving 15 bases of the junction unmatched. CDR3 sequence reads: CASSPLRLAGGPSSYNEQFF. DNA of the CDR3: TGTGCCAGCAGTCCCCTGAGGCTAGCGGGAGGTCCGAGCTCCTACAATGAGCAGTTCTTC.

V is TRBV5-1 and J is TRBJ2-2; 8 nucleotides line up with TRBD2. Germline V gives CDR1 SGHRS, CDR2 YFSETQ. After removal of 2 bases from V and 6 bases from J, the junction contained 6 bases not matched to a gene. This CDR3 is built from 15 residues. CDR3 sequence: CASSFSGTVAGELFF. CDR3 DNA sequence: TGCGCCAGCAGCTTTAGCGGGACGGTGGCCGGGGAGCTGTTTTTT.

This clone was recorded once. This chain uses TRBV30 with TRBJ2-3; the match to TRBD2 covers 9 bases. Germline V CDR1 and CDR2: GTSNPN, SVGIG (reference sequence). Losses at the gene ends were 6 bases for V and 3 bases for J; bases not matched to a gene: 13. The CDR3 runs to 16 residues. The CDR3 here is CACSDWAGGPTDTQYF. The DNA of the CDR3 is TGTGCCTGCTCGGACTGGGCGGGAGGGCCTACAGATACGCAGTATTTT.

The chain employs TRBV6-6 and TRBJ2-7; D is unclear. The length of the CDR3 is 14 residues. V gave up 2 bases and J gave up 4 bases, with 12 bases separating them. Germline V gene sequence: CDR1 MNHNY, CDR2 SVGAGI (reference sequence). CDR3 DNA sequence: TGTGCCAGCAGTTACCCACACGACAATTACGAGCAGTACTTC. Translation: CASSYPHDNYEQYF.

CDR3 nucleotide sequence: TGTGCCAGCAGCGAGGGACAGGGAGTATACGAGCAGTACTTC. Its translation: CASSEGQGVYEQYF. The chain links TRBV19 to TRBJ2-7; TRBD1 matches at 9 bases. The CDR3 contains 14 residues. After removal of 9 bases from V and 4 bases from J, the junction contained 10 bases not matched to a gene. The germline V gene has CDR1 LNHDA and CDR2 SQIVND (reference sequence).

This clone appeared a few times. The rearrangement joins TRBV6-1 to TRBJ2-1, with a weak D call TRBD2 (6 bases). V was shortened by 3 bases and J by 6 bases, with 12 bases between the two germline ends. The CDR3 runs 14 residues. Germline V gives CDR1 MNHNS, CDR2 SASEGT. CDR3 residues: CASSERDESNEQFF. The CDR3 DNA reads TGTGCCAGCAGTGAGCGGGATGAGAGCAATGAGCAGTTCTTC.

This chain uses TRBV20-1 with TRBJ1-1; D remains unclear. The germline CDR1 and CDR2 sequences are DFQATT and SNEGSKA (reference sequence). The CDR3 consists of 9 residues. In nucleotides, the CDR3 is TGCAGCACTCACACTGAAGCTTTCTTT. It codes for CSTHTEAFF.

The chain is built from TRBV7-3 and TRBJ2-1, with 9 bases aligning to TRBD1. V shed 2 bases and J 7 bases; nucleotides not matched to a gene: 6. Germline-derived CDR1 and CDR2 are SGHTA and FQGTGA. The CDR3 spans 15 residues. The CDR3 here is CASSLEQGARNEQFF. The CDR3 DNA follows: TGTGCCAGCAGCTTAGAACAGGGGGCGAGAAATGAGCAGTTCTTC.

V is TRBV30 and J is TRBJ1-1, with D possibly matching TRBD1 (5 bases). Germline-derived CDR1 and CDR2 are GTSNPN and SVGIG (reference sequence). This CDR3 has 13 residues. Deletions cut 3 bases from V and 0 bases from J, with 8 bases between. CDR3 coding DNA: TGTGCCTGGAGCCAGGGTTTGAACACTGAAGCTTTCTTT. Its translation: CAWSQGLNTEAFF.

V and J are TRBV10-3 and TRBJ1-4, with D maybe TRBD1 (6 bases). Per germline, CDR1 ENHRY and CDR2 SYGVKD. Trimming shortened V by 3 bases and J by 11 bases, and 10 bases separated the two germline ends. This CDR3 contains 12 residues. The CDR3 DNA sequence: TGTGCCATCAGTGACGAGGGGGGGAAACTGTTTTTT. Protein sequence: CAISDEGGKLFF.

The V call is TRBV7-2, the J call TRBJ2-2; D might be TRBD2 (5 bases). The CDR3 is 14 amino acids. Germline CDR1 reads SGHTA; CDR2 reads FQGNSA. Between the trimmed V and J ends, which lost 1 base and 8 bases, there was a span of 11 bases. The CDR3 sequence is CASSLDAAVGELFF. CDR3 bases: TGTGCCAGCAGCTTAGACGCAGCGGTTGGGGAGCTGTTTTTT. Looking up the rest from reference TRBV7-2 and TRBJ2-2 gives the full variable domain: GAGVSQSPSNKVTEKGKDVELRCDPISGHTALYWYRQSLGQGLEFLIYFQGNSAPDKSGLPSDRFSAERTGGSVSTLTIQRTQQEDSAVYLCASSLDAAVGELFFGEGSRLTVL.

In nucleotides, the CDR3 is TGTGCCAGCAGGTTCGGGGGAACAGATACGCAGTATTTT. Translating it yields CASRFGGTDTQYF. The chain joins TRBV6-5 to TRBJ2-3, with a tentative D call TRBD2 (6 bases). Germline assignment: CDR1 MNHEY and CDR2 SVGAGI. The V end lost 6 bases, the J end lost 3 bases, and 10 bases lay between the germline ends. There are 13 residues in the CDR3.

This rearrangement joins TRBV27 to TRBJ2-7, with 9 positions matching TRBD1. Germline CDR1 MNHEY, CDR2 SMNVEV (reference sequence). V trimming: 8 bases; J trimming: 1 base; junction bases outside the gene matches: 9. The CDR3 totals 15 residues. The CDR3 region is CASGRGTGISYEQYF. The CDR3 nucleotides read TGTGCCAGCGGACGGGGGACAGGGATTTCCTACGAGCAGTACTTC.

J is TRBJ2-2 and V is TRBV6-5; 8 bases are shared with TRBD1. This CDR3 comprises 14 residues. Per the germline V gene, CDR1 is MNHEY and CDR2 is SVGAGI. The V segment lost 7 bases and the J segment 4 bases; nucleotides outside the gene matches: 5. CDR3 nucleotide sequence: TGTGCCAGCACCCGGACAGGGTTCACCGGGGAGCTGTTTTTT. Translated: CASTRTGFTGELFF.

CDR3 coding DNA: TGTGCCAGCAGCGGTCAGGGAAGGGTCGGTGAAAAACTGTTTTTT. Amino acids: CASSGQGRVGEKLFF. This rearrangement joins TRBV28 to TRBJ1-4; a possible D gene is TRBD1 (5 bases). The CDR3 spans 15 residues. The V end was cut by 6 bases, the J end by 7 bases, with 18 bases between. CDR1 and CDR2 from the germline V gene are MDHEN and SYDVKM.

V gene TRBV6-1 combines with J gene TRBJ1-2, with 8 bases lining up with TRBD1. The CDR3 spans 13 residues. The J segment lost 3 bases and the V segment lost 5 bases, leaving 2 bases of the junction unmatched. Germline V gene data show CDR1 as MNHNS and CDR2 as SASEGT. Here the CDR3 reads CASSHRGDYGYTF. CDR3 nucleotide sequence: TGTGCCAGCAGTCACAGGGGGGACTATGGCTACACCTTC.

The CDR3, as DNA: TGTGCCAGCAGCTTGCCGGGGGGGCCAGATACGCAGTATTTT. Encoded protein: CASSLPGGPDTQYF. The chain carries TRBV5-6 and TRBJ2-3, with 8 nucleotides matching TRBD2. This CDR3 is built from 14 residues. Germline CDR1 is SGHDT and CDR2 is YYEEEE. Trimming at V came to 1 base and at J to 4 bases, leaving 2 bases not matched to a gene. Variable domain in full (rest from reference TRBV5-6 and TRBJ2-3): DAGVTQSPTHLIKTRGQQVTLRCSPKSGHDTVSWYQQALGQGPQFIFQYYEEEERQRGNFPDRFSGHQFPNYSSELNVNALLLGDSALYLCASSLPGGPDTQYFGPGTRLTVL.

The V and J genes are TRBV7-2 and TRBJ1-2; tentative D call: TRBD1 (6 bases). This CDR3 is 15 amino acids long. V lost 6 bases to trimming and J lost 8 bases, with 22 bases between them. Germline V gene sequence: CDR1 SGHTA, CDR2 FQGNSA. In DNA, the CDR3 is TGTGCCAGCAGTCCCTGGGCCAGGCGGGGGCGAGGCTACACCTTC. This encodes CASSPWARRGRGYTF.

This clone is categorized as hyperexpanded. The chain couples TRBV7-9 to TRBJ2-5; 11 positions match TRBD2. The CDR3 loop spans 16 amino acids. Germline values: CDR1 SEHNR, CDR2 FQNEAQ (reference sequence). The trim removed 4 bases at V and 1 base at J, leaving 5 bases unmatched. Here the CDR3 reads CASSSGTSGFQETQYF. The DNA of the CDR3 is TGTGCCAGCAGCTCCGGGACTAGCGGATTCCAAGAGACCCAGTACTTC.

V is TRBV5-1 and J is TRBJ2-5, with a weak D call TRBD2 (6 bases). V was shortened by 0 bases and J by 4 bases, with 13 bases between the two germline ends. The CDR3 runs 15 residues. Germline V lookup: CDR1 SGHRS, CDR2 YFSETQ. In DNA form, the CDR3 reads TGCGCCAGCAGCTTGGGGACTACTTCCCCAGAGACCCAGTACTTC. Its translation: CASSLGTTSPETQYF.

The chain couples TRBV27 to TRBJ2-1; D perhaps matches TRBD2 (6 bases). This CDR3 contains 15 residues. With 2 bases removed from V and 3 bases from J, the gap between germline ends came to 11 bases. Germline loops: CDR1 MNHEY, CDR2 SMNVEV (reference sequence). The CDR3 reads CASSLGGGLYNEQFF. The CDR3 nucleotides are TGTGCCAGCAGTTTAGGGGGAGGTCTCTACAATGAGCAGTTCTTC.

This sequence joins TRBV28 and TRBJ2-1; 13 bases are shared with TRBD2. CDR3 length equals 16 residues. Looked up from germline, CDR1 is MDHEN and CDR2 is SYDVKM. The trim removed 6 bases at V and 1 base at J, leaving 3 bases unmatched. The CDR3 reads CASSWTSGGSYNEQFF. As DNA, the CDR3 is TGTGCCAGCAGCTGGACTAGCGGGGGTTCCTACAATGAGCAGTTCTTC.